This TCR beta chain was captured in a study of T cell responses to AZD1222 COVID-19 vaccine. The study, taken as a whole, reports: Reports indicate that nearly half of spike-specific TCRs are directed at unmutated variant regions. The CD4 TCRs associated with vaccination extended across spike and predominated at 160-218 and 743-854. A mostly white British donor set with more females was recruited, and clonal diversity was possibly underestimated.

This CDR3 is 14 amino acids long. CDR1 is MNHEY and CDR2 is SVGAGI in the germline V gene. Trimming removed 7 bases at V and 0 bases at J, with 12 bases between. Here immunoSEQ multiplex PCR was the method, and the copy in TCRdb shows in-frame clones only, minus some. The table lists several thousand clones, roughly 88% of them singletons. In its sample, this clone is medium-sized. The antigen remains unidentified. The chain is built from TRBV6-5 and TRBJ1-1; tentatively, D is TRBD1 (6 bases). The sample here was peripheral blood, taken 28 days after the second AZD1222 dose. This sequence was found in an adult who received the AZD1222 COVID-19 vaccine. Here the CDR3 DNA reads TGTGCCAGCAAATCGGGACACTTGAACACTGAAGCTTTCTTT. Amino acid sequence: CASKSGHLNTEAFF.